This paragraph covers one T cell receptor (beta chain) sequence. The table came from immunoSEQ multiplex PCR; TCRdb's copy has only in-frame clones and leaves some out. The profile shows approximately 2,200,000 clones, approximately 94% of them singletons. Naive CD8 populations comprised CD45RO-negative cells positively selected for CCR7, excluding terminally differentiated effector memory CD45RA+ cells. This specimen belongs to a study of shared clonotypes between healthy human individuals. From germline, CDR1 is SNHLY and CDR2 FYNNEI. CDR3 length equals 12 residues. Trimming took off 9 bases at V and 7 bases at J, with 15 bases between the two ends.

This chain joins TRBV2 and TRBJ1-2; tentative D call: TRBD1 (5 bases). Sequencing was done on a sample of naive CD8+ T cells from PBMCs. The clonotype originates from a man between 18 and 29 years old in good health. Some clones in this sample may be carry-over from other donors' samples. CDR3 nucleotides: TGTGCCAGTCCAGATGGGGGGGTTGGCTACACCTTC. Encoded protein: CASPDGGVGYTF.